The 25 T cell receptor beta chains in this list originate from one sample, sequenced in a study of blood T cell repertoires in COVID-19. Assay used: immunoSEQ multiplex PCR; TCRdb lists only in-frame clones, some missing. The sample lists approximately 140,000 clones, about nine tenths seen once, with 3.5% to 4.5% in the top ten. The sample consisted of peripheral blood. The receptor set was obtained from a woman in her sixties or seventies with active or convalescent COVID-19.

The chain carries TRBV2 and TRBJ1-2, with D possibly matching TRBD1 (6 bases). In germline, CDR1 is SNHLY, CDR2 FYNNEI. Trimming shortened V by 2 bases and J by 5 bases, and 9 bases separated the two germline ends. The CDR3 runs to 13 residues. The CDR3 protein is CASSERQVYGYTF. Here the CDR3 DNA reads TGTGCCAGCAGTGAACGACAGGTTTATGGCTACACCTTC. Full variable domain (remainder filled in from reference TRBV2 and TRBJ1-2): EPEVTQTPSHQVTQMGQEVILRCVPISNHLYFYWYRQILGQKVEFLVSFYNNEISEKSEIFDDQFSVERPDGSNFTLKIRSTKLEDSAMYFCASSERQVYGYTFGSGTRLTVV.

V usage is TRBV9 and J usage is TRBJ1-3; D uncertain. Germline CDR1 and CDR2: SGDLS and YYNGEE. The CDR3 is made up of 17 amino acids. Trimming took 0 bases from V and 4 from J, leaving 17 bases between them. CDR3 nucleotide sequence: TGTGCCAGCAGCGTAGTTGGGGAGGAAATAAGAGGAAACACCATATATTTT. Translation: CASSVVGEEIRGNTIYF.

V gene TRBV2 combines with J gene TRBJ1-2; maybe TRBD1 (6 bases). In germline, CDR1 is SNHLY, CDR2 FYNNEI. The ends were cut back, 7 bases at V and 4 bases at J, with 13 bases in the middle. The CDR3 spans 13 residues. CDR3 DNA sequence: TGTGCCAGCATCCTGGACAGTAGCTATGGCTACACCTTC. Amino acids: CASILDSSYGYTF. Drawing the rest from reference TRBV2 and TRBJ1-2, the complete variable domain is EPEVTQTPSHQVTQMGQEVILRCVPISNHLYFYWYRQILGQKVEFLVSFYNNEISEKSEIFDDQFSVERPDGSNFTLKIRSTKLEDSAMYFCASILDSSYGYTFGSGTRLTVV.

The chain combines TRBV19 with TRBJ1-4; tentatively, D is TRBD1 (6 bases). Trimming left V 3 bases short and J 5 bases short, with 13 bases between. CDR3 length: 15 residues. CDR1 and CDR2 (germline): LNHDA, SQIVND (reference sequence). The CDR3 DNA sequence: TGTGCCAGTAGTATGCTGACAGGCGGGAATGAAAAACTGTTTTTT. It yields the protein CASSMLTGGNEKLFF. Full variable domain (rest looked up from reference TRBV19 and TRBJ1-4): DGGITQSPKYLFRKEGQNVTLSCEQNLNHDAMYWYRQDPGQGLRLIYYSQIVNDFQKGDIAEGYSVSREKKESFPLTVTSAQKNPTAFYLCASSMLTGGNEKLFFGSGTQLSVL.

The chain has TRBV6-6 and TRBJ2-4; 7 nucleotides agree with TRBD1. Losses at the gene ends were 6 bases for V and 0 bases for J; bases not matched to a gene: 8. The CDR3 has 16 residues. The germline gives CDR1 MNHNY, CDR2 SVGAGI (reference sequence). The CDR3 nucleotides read TGTGCCAGCAGATTCGGGACAGTGCTAGCCAAAAACATTCAGTACTTC. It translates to CASRFGTVLAKNIQYF.

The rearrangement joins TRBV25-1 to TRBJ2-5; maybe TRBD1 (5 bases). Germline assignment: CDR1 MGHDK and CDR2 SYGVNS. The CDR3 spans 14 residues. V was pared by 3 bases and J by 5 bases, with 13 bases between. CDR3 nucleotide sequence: TGTGCCAGCAGTGACAGGACACGGGCGGAGACCCAGTACTTC. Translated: CASSDRTRAETQYF.

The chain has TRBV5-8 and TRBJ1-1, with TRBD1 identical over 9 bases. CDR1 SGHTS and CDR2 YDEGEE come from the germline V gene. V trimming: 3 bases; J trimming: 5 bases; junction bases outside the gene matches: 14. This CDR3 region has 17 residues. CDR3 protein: CASSYVGTGLRGTEAFF. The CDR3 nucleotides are TGTGCCAGCAGCTACGTGGGGACAGGGCTGCGGGGGACTGAAGCTTTCTTT.

The CDR3 reads CASSPDPGSSSGNTIYF. The CDR3 DNA follows: TGTGCCAGCTCACCCGATCCAGGGTCCTCCTCTGGAAACACCATATATTTT. This chain links TRBV18 with TRBJ1-3; D perhaps matches TRBD1 (5 bases). In germline, CDR1 is KGHSH, CDR2 LQKENI. The CDR3 is 17 amino acids. The V and J ends lost 3 bases and 0 bases respectively, with 15 bases between them.

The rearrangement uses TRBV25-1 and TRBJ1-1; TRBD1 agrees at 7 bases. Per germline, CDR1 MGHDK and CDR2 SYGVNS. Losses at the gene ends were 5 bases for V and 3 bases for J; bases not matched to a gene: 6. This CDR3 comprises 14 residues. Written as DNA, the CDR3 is TGTGCCAGCAGTACGGGACAGCTCCACACTGAAGCTTTCTTT. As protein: CASSTGQLHTEAFF.

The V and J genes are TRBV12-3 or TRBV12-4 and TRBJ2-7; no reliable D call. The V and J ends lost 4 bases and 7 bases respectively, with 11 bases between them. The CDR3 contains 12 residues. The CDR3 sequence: CASSSLVGEQYF. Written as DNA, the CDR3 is TGTGCCAGCAGTTCGCTAGTTGGGGAGCAGTACTTC.

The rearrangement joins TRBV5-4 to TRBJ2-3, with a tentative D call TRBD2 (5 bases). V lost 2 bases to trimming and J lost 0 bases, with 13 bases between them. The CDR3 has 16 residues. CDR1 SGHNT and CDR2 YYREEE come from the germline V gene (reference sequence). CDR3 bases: TGTGCCAGCAGCTTTCATAGGGAGCCAAGCACAGATACGCAGTATTTT. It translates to CASSFHREPSTDTQYF.

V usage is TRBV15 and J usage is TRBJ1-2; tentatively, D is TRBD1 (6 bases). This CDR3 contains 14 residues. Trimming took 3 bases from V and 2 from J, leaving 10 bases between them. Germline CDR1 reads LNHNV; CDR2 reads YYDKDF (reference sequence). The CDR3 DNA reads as TGTGCCACCAGCAGGTGGGACAACAACTATGGCTACACCTTC. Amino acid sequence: CATSRWDNNYGYTF.

CDR3 loop: CASSLAGESTDTQYF. The CDR3 DNA sequence: TGTGCCAGCAGCCTGGCGGGGGAGAGCACAGATACGCAGTATTTT. J is TRBJ2-3 and V is TRBV6-5, with 7 nucleotides matching TRBD2. The V gene's germline CDR1 is MNHEY and CDR2 SVGAGI. The V and J ends lost 6 bases and 0 bases, in that order; junction bases with no gene match: 6. CDR3 size: 15 residues.

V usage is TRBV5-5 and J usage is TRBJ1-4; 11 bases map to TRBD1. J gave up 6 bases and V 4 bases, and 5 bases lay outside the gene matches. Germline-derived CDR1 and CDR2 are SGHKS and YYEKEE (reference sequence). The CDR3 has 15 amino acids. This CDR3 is CASSVRGQGDEKLFF. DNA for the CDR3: TGTGCCAGCAGCGTCCGGGGACAGGGGGATGAAAAACTGTTTTTT.

Here the CDR3 reads CASSRDRGQLYNYGYTF. The CDR3 bases are TGTGCCAGCAGCCGGGACAGGGGGCAACTCTACAACTATGGCTACACCTTC. The J gene is TRBJ1-2, the V gene TRBV3-1 (or the pseudogene TRBV3-2); 12 positions match TRBD1. V trimming: 4 bases; J trimming: 2 bases; junction bases outside the gene matches: 8. The germline gives CDR1 LGHDT, CDR2 YNNKEL (reference sequence). The CDR3 spans 17 residues.

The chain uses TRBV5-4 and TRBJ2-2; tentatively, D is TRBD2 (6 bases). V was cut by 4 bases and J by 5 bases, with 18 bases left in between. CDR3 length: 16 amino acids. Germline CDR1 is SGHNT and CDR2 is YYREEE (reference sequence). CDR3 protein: CASSKLGGTGTGELFF. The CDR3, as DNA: TGTGCCAGCAGCAAACTCGGGGGAACGGGGACCGGGGAGCTGTTTTTT.

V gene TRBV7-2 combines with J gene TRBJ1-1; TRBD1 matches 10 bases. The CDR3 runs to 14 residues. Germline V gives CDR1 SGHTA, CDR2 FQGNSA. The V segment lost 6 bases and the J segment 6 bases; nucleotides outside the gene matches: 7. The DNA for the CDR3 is TGTGCCAGCAGAGGTGGGACAGGGGTTGCTGAAGCTTTCTTT. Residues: CASRGGTGVAEAFF.

DNA of the CDR3: TGTGCCAGCAGTGAAGCGCCCGGGGGGAGCACAGATACGCAGTATTTT. This encodes CASSEAPGGSTDTQYF. V gene TRBV2 combines with J gene TRBJ2-3; 7 nucleotides line up with TRBD2. Trimming cost V 0 bases and J 0 bases; bases outside gene matches: 3. CDR1 SNHLY and CDR2 FYNNEI come from the germline V gene. This CDR3 comprises 16 residues.

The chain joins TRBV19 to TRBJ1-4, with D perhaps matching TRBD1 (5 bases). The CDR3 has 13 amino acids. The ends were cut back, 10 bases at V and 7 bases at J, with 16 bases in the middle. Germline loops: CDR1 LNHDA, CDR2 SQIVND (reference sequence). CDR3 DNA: TGTGCCACCCGACAGAAGGGTTTTGAAAAACTGTTTTTT. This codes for CATRQKGFEKLFF.

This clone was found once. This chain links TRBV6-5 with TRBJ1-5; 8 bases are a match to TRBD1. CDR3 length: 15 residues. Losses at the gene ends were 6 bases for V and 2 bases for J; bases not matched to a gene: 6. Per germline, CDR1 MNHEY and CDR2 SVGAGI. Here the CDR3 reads CASSRDRGGNQPQHF. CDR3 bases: TGTGCCAGCAGCCGAGACAGGGGTGGCAATCAGCCCCAGCATTTT.

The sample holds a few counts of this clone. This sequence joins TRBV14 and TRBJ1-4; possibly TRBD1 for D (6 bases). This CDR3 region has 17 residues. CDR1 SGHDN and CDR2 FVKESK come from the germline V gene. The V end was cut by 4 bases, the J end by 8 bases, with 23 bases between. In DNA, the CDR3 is TGTGCCAGCAGCCTTTATATGTCGTTCAGGGGAGGGGAAAAACTGTTTTTT. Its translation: CASSLYMSFRGGEKLFF.

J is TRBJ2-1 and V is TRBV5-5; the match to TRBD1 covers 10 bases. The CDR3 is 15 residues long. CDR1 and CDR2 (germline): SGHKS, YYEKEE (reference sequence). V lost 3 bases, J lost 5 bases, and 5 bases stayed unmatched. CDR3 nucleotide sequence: TGTGCCAGCAGCTGGGGACAGGGGATCGACAATGAGCAGTTCTTC. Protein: CASSWGQGIDNEQFF.

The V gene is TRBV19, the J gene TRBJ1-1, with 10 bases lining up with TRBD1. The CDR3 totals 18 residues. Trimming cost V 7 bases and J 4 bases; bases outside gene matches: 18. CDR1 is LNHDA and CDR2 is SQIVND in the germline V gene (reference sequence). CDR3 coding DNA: TGTGCCAGTACCCCGAGGGGGGGACAGGGGATCGGGAGCACTGAAGCTTTCTTT. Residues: CASTPRGGQGIGSTEAFF.

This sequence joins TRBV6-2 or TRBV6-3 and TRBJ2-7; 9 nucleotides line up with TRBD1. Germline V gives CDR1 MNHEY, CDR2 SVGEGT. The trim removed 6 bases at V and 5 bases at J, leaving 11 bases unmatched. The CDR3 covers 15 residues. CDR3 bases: TGTGCCAGCAGCTTCCGGGACAGGGTGAGTCACGAGCAGTACTTC. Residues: CASSFRDRVSHEQYF.

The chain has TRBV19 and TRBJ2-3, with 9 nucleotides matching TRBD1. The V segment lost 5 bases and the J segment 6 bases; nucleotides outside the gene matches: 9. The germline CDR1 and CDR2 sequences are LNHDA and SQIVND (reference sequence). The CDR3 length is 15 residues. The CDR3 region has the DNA TGTGCCAGTAGTGTGGGACAGGGAGGTGGTGATACGCAGTATTTT. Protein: CASSVGQGGGDTQYF.